The T cell receptor (beta chain) under discussion was sequenced for a study of blood T cell repertoires in COVID-19. Study-wide context: COVID-19 samples, acute and convalescent, were from the United States, Italy and Spain.

Sequencing was performed with immunoSEQ multiplex PCR; in TCRdb, only in-frame clones are kept and a portion is missing. The table has more than 250,000 clones, approximately 90% seen once. The CDR3 is 15 amino acids. Per germline, CDR1 LNHDA and CDR2 SQIVND (reference sequence). The J segment lost 2 bases and the V segment lost 3 bases, leaving 4 bases of the junction unmatched. The sample was peripheral blood. The clonotype was recovered from a woman younger than 45 with COVID-19, enrolled during active disease. V is TRBV19 and J is TRBJ2-1; 7 nucleotides agree with TRBD2. The CDR3 DNA is TGTGCCAGTAGTATCGGGGCGGGGGCCTACAATGAGCAGTTCTTC. Translation: CASSIGAGAYNEQFF. Full variable domain (outside the CDR3, taken from reference TRBV19 and TRBJ2-1): DGGITQSPKYLFRKEGQNVTLSCEQNLNHDAMYWYRQDPGQGLRLIYYSQIVNDFQKGDIAEGYSVSREKKESFPLTVTSAQKNPTAFYLCASSIGAGAYNEQFFGPGTRLTVL.